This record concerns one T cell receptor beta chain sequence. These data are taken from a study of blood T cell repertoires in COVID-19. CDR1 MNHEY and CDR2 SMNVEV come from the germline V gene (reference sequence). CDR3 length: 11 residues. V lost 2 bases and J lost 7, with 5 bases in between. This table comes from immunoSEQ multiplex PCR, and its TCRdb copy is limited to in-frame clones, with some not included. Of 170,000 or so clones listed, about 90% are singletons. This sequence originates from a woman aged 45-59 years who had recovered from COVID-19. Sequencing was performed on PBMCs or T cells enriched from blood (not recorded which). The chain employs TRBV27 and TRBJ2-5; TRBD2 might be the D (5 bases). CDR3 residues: CASSLGGTQYF. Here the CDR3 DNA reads TGTGCCAGCAGTTTAGGAGGGACCCAGTACTTC.